Listed below are T cell receptor beta chains from one sample, sequenced in a study of T-cell memory formation after mild COVID-19. One entry per CDR3 protein, called by TCRdb with MiXCR from the 5' RACE reads. Of about 470,000 distinct CDR3 sequences in the sample, 20% to 30% were seen once. Sequencing was done on a sample of PBMCs or a T cell subset sorted from them (not recorded which). The receptors were gathered from an adult woman who had mild COVID-19 (a few samples of this study predate the infection). Cell type and time point are not known. Each CDR3 is given with its conserved first and last residue.

v_call cdr3_aa
TRBV27 CASSKHIGELFF
TRBV9 CASSVLAGDTDTQYF
TRBV3-1 CASSQDGNEQFF
TRBV3-1 CASSQRGLISYEQYF
TRBV29-1 CSVEGVRVRNNEQFF
TRBV12-3/TRBV12-4 CASSHPMAGGPYNEQFF
TRBV7-2 CASSFARGAYEQYF
TRBV7-2 CASSLRGSAGQPQHF
TRBV29-1 CSVALTRSQETQYF
TRBV7-6 CASSPRRGDSNEQFF
TRBV20-1 CSAQQPSGNTIYF
TRBV12-3/TRBV12-4 CASSSVAGGPSYNEQFF
TRBV9 CASSVTGANTEAFF
TRBV5-1 CASSLARDRGGYTF
TRBV7-9 CASSLTRTNYNEQFF
TRBV5-6 CASSLGPGQGGYTF
TRBV5-4 CASSSPNYGYTF
TRBV7-9 CASSGGVEQYF
TRBV6-1 CATLLRNTF
TRBV2 CASLTAAYEQYF
TRBV12-3/TRBV12-4 CASSLTGGWNEQFF
TRBV30 CAWSQGPNTEAFF